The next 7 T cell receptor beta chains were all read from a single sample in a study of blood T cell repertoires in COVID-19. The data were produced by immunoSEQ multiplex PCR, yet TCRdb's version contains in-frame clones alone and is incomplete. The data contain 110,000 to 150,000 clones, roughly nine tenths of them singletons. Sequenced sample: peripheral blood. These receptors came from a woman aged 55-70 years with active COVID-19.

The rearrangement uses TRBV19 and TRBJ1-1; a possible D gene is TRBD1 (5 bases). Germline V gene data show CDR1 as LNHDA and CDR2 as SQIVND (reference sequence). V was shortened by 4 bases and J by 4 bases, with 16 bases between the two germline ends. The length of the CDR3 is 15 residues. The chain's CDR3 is CASSRSHRSATEAFF. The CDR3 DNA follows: TGTGCCAGTAGTAGAAGCCACAGGTCAGCCACTGAAGCTTTCTTT.

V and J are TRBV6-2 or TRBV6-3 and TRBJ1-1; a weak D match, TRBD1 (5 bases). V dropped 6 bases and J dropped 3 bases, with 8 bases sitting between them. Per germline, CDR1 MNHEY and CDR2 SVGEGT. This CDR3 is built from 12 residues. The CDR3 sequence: CASSVRDTEAFF. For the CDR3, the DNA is TGTGCCAGCAGCGTCAGGGACACTGAAGCTTTCTTT.

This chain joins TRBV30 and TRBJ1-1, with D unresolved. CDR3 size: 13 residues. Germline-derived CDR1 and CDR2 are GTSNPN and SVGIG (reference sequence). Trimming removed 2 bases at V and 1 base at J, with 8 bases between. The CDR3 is CAWSLVSNTEAFF. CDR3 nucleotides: TGTGCCTGGAGTCTTGTTTCGAACACTGAAGCTTTCTTT.

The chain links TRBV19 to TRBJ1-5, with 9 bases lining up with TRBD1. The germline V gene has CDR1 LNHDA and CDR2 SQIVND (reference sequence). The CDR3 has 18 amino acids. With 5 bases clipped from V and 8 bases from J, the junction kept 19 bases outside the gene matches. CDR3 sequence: CASSRGGPGQGIGKPQHF. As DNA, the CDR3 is TGTGCCAGTAGTCGCGGGGGACCGGGACAGGGCATCGGGAAGCCCCAGCATTTT.

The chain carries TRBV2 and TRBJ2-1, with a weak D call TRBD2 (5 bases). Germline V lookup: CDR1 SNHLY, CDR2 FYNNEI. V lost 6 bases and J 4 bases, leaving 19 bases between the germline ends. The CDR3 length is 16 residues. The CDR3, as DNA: TGTGCCAGCAGCGCCCTGGCGGGCCTAATATACAATGAGCAGTTCTTC. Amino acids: CASSALAGLIYNEQFF.

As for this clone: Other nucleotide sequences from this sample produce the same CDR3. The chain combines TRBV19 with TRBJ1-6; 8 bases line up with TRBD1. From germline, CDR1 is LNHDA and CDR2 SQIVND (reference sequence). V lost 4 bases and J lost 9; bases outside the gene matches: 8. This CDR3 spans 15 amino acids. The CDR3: CASSTLPDRASPLHF. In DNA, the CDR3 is TGTGCCAGTAGTACCCTCCCGGACAGGGCTTCACCCCTCCACTTT.

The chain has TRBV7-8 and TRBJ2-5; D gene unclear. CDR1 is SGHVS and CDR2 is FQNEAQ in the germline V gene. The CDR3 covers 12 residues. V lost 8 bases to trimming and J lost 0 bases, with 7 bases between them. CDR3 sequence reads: CASQQYQETQYF. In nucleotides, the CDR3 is TGTGCCAGCCAACAGTACCAAGAGACCCAGTACTTC.